This is a list of T cell receptor beta chains from one sample in a study of blood T cell repertoires in COVID-19. Sequencing was performed with immunoSEQ multiplex PCR; in TCRdb, only in-frame clones are kept and a portion is missing. Of 120,000 to 150,000 clones in the sample, roughly 88% were seen once. Sequencing input: peripheral blood. These receptor sequences come from a woman aged 55-70 years with COVID-19, enrolled during active disease. The CDR3 runs from the conserved cysteine through the conserved F or W. The D gene is left open where the match is weak. Clone size is not always given. Where it is, it says once, few, many or a class for expanded clones.

TRBV7-2	TRBJ2-1	-	-	TGTGCCAGCAGCTTCGATCAGGGGCGGGTTGAGCAGTTCTTC	CASSFDQGRVEQFF
TRBV7-9	TRBJ1-2	-	-	TGTGCCAGCAGCTTAGCTACAGAGAGAAACTCAAAAACCTTC	CASSLATERNSKTF
TRBV20-1	TRBJ2-1	-	-	TGCAGTGCTAGGCCGACTTATGAGCAGTTCTTC	CSARPTYEQFF
TRBV27	TRBJ2-7	-	-	TGTGCCAGCAGTGCTGAGGAGACCTACGAGCAGTACTTC	CASSAEETYEQYF
TRBV6-5	TRBJ2-3	-	-	TGTGCCAGCAGACCCTACAGGGGGGGACCGAATACGCAGTATTTT	CASRPYRGGPNTQYF
TRBV27	TRBJ2-5	-	-	TGTGCCAGCAGTTTGTCCGGGTTTCGGGTTAAAGAGACCCAGTACTTC	CASSLSGFRVKETQYF
TRBV5-6	TRBJ1-2	-	-	TGTGCCAGCAGCTTGGGCAGGGGCCCCCCGGGGTATGGCTACACCTTC	CASSLGRGPPGYGYTF
TRBV6-6	TRBJ1-3	-	few	TGTGCCAGCAGTTACTCTCAGGCGTCCTCTGGAAACACCATATATTTT	CASSYSQASSGNTIYF
TRBV7-2	TRBJ2-5	-	-	TGTGCCAGCAGCTTAGCTGGACTTAATGGGGGCCCCCAAGAGACCCAGTACTTC	CASSLAGLNGGPQETQYF
TRBV7-2	TRBJ2-7	-	-	TGTGCCAGCAGCTTAGCGACAGGAGTGAGCTACGAGCAGTACTTC	CASSLATGVSYEQYF
TRBV2	TRBJ1-2	TRBD1	-	TGTGCCAGCAGGGTGGGACAGTATGGCTACACCTTC	CASRVGQYGYTF
TRBV9	TRBJ1-4	-	-	TGTGCCAGCAGCCCGCTGAGAGGGCCTGTTGAAAAACTGTTTTTT	CASSPLRGPVEKLFF
TRBV11-2	TRBJ2-2	-	-	TGTGCCAGCAGCCCACAGGGAGCTACCGGGGAGCTGTTTTTT	CASSPQGATGELFF
TRBV15	TRBJ1-5	-	once	TGTGCCACCAGCAGTTCCAGGGGCGCCAATCAGCCCCAGCATTTT	CATSSSRGANQPQHF
TRBV6-1	TRBJ1-1	-	-	TGTGCCAGCAGTTCTCAGGGGCGAGGAAGCACTGAAGCTTTCTTT	CASSSQGRGSTEAFF
TRBV11-2	TRBJ2-1	-	once	TGTGCCAGCAGCTCTCGGGTCCGTTCCCTCACCTACAATGAGCAGTTCTTC	CASSSRVRSLTYNEQFF
TRBV5-3	TRBJ1-2	-	-	TGTGCCAGAAGCTCGTCCCCTTATGGCTACACCTTC	CARSSSPYGYTF
TRBV9	TRBJ2-2	-	-	TGTGCCAGCAGTGAAAAGGGGGTGAGCTCCGGGGAGCTGTTTTTT	CASSEKGVSSGELFF
TRBV5-6	TRBJ1-3	TRBD1	-	TGTGCCATGTATACGACAGGGTCTGGAAACACCATATATTTT	CAMYTTGSGNTIYF
TRBV21-1	TRBJ1-5	-	-	TGTGCCAGCAGCACCCGACAGGGGGCGCGGAAGGGGGGCAATCAGCCCCAGCATTTT	CASSTRQGARKGGNQPQHF
TRBV27	TRBJ1-3	-	-	TGTGCCAGCAGTTCCGGGTTCGCTGGAAACACCATATATTTT	CASSSGFAGNTIYF
TRBV28	TRBJ1-3	-	-	TGTGCCAGCAGTTTCCAGGGCTTCTCTGGAAACACCATATATTTT	CASSFQGFSGNTIYF
TRBV7-2	TRBJ2-1	TRBD2	-	TGTGCCAGTCGGGGGGGCTCCTACAATGAGCAGTTCTTC	CASRGGSYNEQFF
TRBV5-4	TRBJ2-7	-	few	TGTGCCAGCAGCTCTAGACAGTCCTACGAGCAGTACTTC	CASSSRQSYEQYF
TRBV5-1	TRBJ1-4	TRBD1	-	TGCGCCAGCAGCCCGGGACAGTACACCGATAATGAAAAACTGTTTTTT	CASSPGQYTDNEKLFF
TRBV5-1	TRBJ2-5	-	-	TGCGCCAGCAGCAAGGCCCCGGGGGTAGAGACCCAGTACTTC	CASSKAPGVETQYF
TRBV6-2/TRBV6-3	TRBJ1-1	-	-	TGTGCCAGCAGTTCTCCCTTGAGGCCCATGAACACTGAAGCTTTCTTT	CASSSPLRPMNTEAFF
TRBV5-1	TRBJ1-2	-	-	TGCGCCAGCAGCCCGGGACTTCTGAACTATGGCTACACCTTC	CASSPGLLNYGYTF
TRBV14	TRBJ2-1	TRBD1	-	TGTGCCAGCAGCCAGAGGGAATATGGGACAGATTTTCACAATGAGCAGTTCTTC	CASSQREYGTDFHNEQFF
TRBV19	TRBJ2-3	-	-	TGTGCCAGTAGTACGAGGCAGACTAGCACAGATACGCAGTATTTT	CASSTRQTSTDTQYF
TRBV29-1	TRBJ1-2	-	-	TGCAGCGTCAGGCCAGGGGATAACTATGGCTACACCTTC	CSVRPGDNYGYTF
TRBV5-1	TRBJ2-2	TRBD1	-	TGCGCCAGCAGTGTAACAGGGGGCGAGGACACCGGGGAGCTGTTTTTT	CASSVTGGEDTGELFF
TRBV4-1	TRBJ2-2	TRBD1	-	TGCGCCAGCAGCCAAGATACAGGGGTGGCGAACACCGGGGAGCTGTTTTTT	CASSQDTGVANTGELFF
TRBV2	TRBJ2-5	TRBD1	-	TGTGCCAGCACCTACTCCGGGACAGGGGAGACCCAGTACTTC	CASTYSGTGETQYF
TRBV7-3	TRBJ2-1	-	-	TGTGCCAGCAGCCCTAGCGTTCGGAATGAGCAGTTCTTC	CASSPSVRNEQFF
TRBV5-1	TRBJ1-4	-	-	TGCGCCAGCAGCTTGCAGGCAGGGGATGAAAAACTGTTTTTT	CASSLQAGDEKLFF